The 6 T cell receptor beta chains below were found in one sample sequenced in a study of beta chain features in type 1 diabetes. Their antigen targets remain unknown. Study outcomes and limitations: There was a moderate but significant shortening of TCRB CDR3s in all four CD4+ subsets of Type 1 diabetes patients.

Since all of the isolated RNA was reverse transcribed, expressed TCRB transcripts were what got sequenced. Sequenced by immunoSEQ multiplex PCR; TCRdb stores in-frame clones only, minus some. The data show approximately 27,000 clones, roughly 45% seen once. Sequences were obtained from stem cell memory CD4+ T cells from blood. The origin of the receptors is a young man with type 1 diabetes.

This clone occurred a few times. V gene TRBV6-4 combines with J gene TRBJ1-5; 7 bases line up with TRBD1. The V gene end was trimmed by 4 bases and the J gene end by 3 bases; junction bases not matched to a gene: 9. CDR3 length: 16 residues. The germline V gene encodes CDR1 MRHNA and CDR2 SNTAGT. DNA of the CDR3: TGTGCCAGCAGTGGTATCCGGGACAGTTACAATCAGCCCCAGCATTTT. Its translation: CASSGIRDSYNQPQHF.

This clone was seen more than once but under ten times. J is TRBJ1-2 and V is TRBV19; 7 bases fit TRBD1. Germline-derived CDR1 and CDR2 are LNHDA and SQIVND (reference sequence). The V segment lost 2 bases and the J segment 7 bases; nucleotides outside the gene matches: 10. CDR3 length: 15 amino acids. In nucleotides, the CDR3 is TGTGCCAGTAGTATACAGGGACAGAAAGTCAGTGGCTACACCTTC. Amino acids: CASSIQGQKVSGYTF.

The V gene is TRBV10-1, the J gene TRBJ1-4; maybe TRBD1 (6 bases). Trimming removed 0 bases from V and 13 bases from J, with 15 bases in between. The CDR3 spans 14 residues. CDR1 WNHNN and CDR2 SYGVQD come from the germline V gene (reference sequence). The CDR3 DNA reads TGCGCCAGCAGTGAGTCTAATTTCGGGGACACACTGTTTTTT. Its translation: CASSESNFGDTLFF.

This clone was recorded a few times. CDR3 DNA sequence: TGTGCCAGTAGTATTCGAGTGGTGACGGGGGGGCCCGGAGATACGCAGTATTTT. It specifies CASSIRVVTGGPGDTQYF. The chain is built from TRBV19 and TRBJ2-3, with 8 bases matching TRBD2. The germline CDR1 and CDR2 sequences are LNHDA and SQIVND (reference sequence). This CDR3 has 18 amino acids. The J segment lost 5 bases and the V segment lost 3 bases, leaving 16 bases of the junction unmatched.

V usage is TRBV7-9 and J usage is TRBJ1-2, with D unresolved. Germline V gene lookup returns CDR1 SEHNR and CDR2 FQNEAQ (reference sequence). CDR3 length equals 18 residues. Deletions cut 6 bases from V and 2 bases from J, with 25 bases between. The CDR3 sequence: CASSRAREASTGNYGYTF. In DNA form, the CDR3 reads TGTGCCAGCAGTCGGGCCCGGGAAGCCTCCACCGGGAACTATGGCTACACCTTC.

The chain employs TRBV30 and TRBJ1-4; perhaps TRBD1 as D (6 bases). Germline V lookup: CDR1 GTSNPN, CDR2 SVGIG (reference sequence). Deletions cut 0 bases from V and 4 bases from J, with 9 bases between. This CDR3 comprises 14 residues. CDR3 coding DNA: TGTGCCTGGAGTGTAAACAGGGATAATGAAAAACTGTTTTTT. This encodes CAWSVNRDNEKLFF.